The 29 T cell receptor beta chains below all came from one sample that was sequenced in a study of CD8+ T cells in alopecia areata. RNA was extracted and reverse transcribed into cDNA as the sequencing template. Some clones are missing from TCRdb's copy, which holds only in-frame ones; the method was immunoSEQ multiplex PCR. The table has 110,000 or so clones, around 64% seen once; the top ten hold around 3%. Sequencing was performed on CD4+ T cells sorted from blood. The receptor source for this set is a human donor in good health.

CDR3: CASSQGVVQPQHF. CDR3 DNA: TGTGCCAGCAGTCAAGGGGTGGTTCAGCCCCAGCATTTT. The chain has TRBV6-5 and TRBJ1-5, with D perhaps matching TRBD1 (5 bases). The CDR3 has 13 amino acids. Germline assignment: CDR1 MNHEY and CDR2 SVGAGI. V lost 5 bases, J lost 6 bases, and 11 bases lay in between.

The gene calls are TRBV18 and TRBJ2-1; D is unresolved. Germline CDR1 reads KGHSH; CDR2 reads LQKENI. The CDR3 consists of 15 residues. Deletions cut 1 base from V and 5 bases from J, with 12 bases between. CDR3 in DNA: TGTGCCAGCTCACCACGAGCTTTCCCTAACAATGAGCAGTTCTTC. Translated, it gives CASSPRAFPNNEQFF.

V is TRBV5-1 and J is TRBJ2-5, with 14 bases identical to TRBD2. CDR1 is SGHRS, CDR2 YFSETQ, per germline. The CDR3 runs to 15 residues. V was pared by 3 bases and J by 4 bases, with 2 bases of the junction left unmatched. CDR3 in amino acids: CASSSTSGGAETQYF. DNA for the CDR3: TGCGCCAGCAGCTCGACTAGCGGGGGGGCAGAGACCCAGTACTTC.

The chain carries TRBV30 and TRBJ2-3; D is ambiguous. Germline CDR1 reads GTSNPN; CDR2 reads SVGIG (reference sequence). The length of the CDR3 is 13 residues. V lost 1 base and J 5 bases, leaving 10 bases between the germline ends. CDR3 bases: TGTGCCTGGAGTGCCCGAGTGGGAGATACGCAGTATTTT. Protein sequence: CAWSARVGDTQYF.

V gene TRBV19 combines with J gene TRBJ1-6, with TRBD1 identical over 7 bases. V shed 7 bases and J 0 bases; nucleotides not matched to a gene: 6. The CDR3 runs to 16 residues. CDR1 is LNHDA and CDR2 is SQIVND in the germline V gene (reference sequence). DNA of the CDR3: TGTGCCAGTAAGGACAGGCCGAACTCCTATAATTCACCCCTCCACTTT. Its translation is CASKDRPNSYNSPLHF.

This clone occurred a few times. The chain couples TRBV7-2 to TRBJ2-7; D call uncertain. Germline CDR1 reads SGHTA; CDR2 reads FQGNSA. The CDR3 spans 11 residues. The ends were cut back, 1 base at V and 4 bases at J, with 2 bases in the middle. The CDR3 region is CASSLVYEQYF. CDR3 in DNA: TGTGCCAGCAGCTTAGTGTACGAGCAGTACTTC.

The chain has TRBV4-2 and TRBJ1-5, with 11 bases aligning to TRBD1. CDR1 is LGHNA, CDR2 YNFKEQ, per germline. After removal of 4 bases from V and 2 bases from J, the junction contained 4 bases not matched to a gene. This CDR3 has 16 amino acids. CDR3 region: CASSRGTGGGNQPQHF. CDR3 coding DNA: TGTGCCAGCAGCCGAGGGACAGGGGGTGGCAATCAGCCCCAGCATTTT.

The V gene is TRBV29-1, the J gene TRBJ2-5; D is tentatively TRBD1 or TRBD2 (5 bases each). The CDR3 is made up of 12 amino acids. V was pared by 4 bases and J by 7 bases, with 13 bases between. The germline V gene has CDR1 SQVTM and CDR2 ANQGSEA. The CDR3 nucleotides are TGCAGCGTTGTCGTGGGGACGTCGACCCAGTACTTC. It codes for CSVVVGTSTQYF. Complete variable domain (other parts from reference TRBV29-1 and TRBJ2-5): SAVISQKPSRDICQRGTSLTIQCQVDSQVTMMFWYRQQPGQSLTLIATANQGSEATYESGFVIDKFPISRPNLTFSTLTVSNMSPEDSSIYLCSVVVGTSTQYFGPGTRLLVL.

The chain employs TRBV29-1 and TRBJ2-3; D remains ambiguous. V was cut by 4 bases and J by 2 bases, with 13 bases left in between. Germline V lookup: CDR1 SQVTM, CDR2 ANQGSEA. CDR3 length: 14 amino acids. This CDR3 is CSVALFATTDTQYF. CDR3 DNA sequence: TGCAGCGTTGCCCTCTTTGCGACCACAGATACGCAGTATTTT.

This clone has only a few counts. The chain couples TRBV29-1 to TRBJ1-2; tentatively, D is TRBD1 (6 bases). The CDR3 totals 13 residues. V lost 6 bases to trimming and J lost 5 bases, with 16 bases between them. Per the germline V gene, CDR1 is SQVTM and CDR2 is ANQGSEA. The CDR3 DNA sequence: TGCAGCGTCTACTCAGGGGATGGGTATGGCTACACCTTC. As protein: CSVYSGDGYGYTF.

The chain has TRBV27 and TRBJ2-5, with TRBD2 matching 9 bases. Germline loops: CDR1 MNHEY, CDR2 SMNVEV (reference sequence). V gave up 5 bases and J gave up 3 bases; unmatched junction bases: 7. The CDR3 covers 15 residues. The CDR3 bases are TGTGCCAGCAGTGGTCAGCGGGGGGCCAAAGAGACCCAGTACTTC. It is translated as CASSGQRGAKETQYF.

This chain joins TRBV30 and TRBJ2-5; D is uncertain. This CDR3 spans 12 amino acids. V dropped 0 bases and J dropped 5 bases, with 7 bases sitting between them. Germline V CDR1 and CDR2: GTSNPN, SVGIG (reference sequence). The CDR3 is CAWSVPRETQYF. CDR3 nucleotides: TGTGCCTGGAGTGTACCTCGGGAGACCCAGTACTTC.

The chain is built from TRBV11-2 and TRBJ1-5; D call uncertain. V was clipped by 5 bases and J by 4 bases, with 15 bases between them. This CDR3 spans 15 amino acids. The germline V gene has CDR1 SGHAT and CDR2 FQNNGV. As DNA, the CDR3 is TGTGCCAGCAGCGCCCAGATCATAGGAAATCAGCCCCAGCATTTT. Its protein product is CASSAQIIGNQPQHF.

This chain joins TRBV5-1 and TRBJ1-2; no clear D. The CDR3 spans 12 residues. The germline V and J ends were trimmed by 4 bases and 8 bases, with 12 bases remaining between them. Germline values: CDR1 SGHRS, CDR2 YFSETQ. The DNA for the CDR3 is TGCGCCAGCAGCCCAAGAGGACCCGGCTACACCTTC. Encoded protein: CASSPRGPGYTF.

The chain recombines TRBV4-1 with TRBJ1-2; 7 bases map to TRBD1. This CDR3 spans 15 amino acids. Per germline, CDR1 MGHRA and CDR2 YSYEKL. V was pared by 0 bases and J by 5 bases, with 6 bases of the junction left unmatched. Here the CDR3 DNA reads TGCGCCAGCAGCCAAGATCAGGGGGGTCGGTATGGCTACACCTTC. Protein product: CASSQDQGGRYGYTF.

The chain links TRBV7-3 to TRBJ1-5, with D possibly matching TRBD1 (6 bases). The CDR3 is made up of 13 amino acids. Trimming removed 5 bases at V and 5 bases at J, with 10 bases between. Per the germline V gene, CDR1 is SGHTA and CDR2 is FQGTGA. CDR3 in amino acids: CASSLDSHQPQHF. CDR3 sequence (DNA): TGTGCCAGCAGCCTGGACAGTCATCAGCCCCAGCATTTT.

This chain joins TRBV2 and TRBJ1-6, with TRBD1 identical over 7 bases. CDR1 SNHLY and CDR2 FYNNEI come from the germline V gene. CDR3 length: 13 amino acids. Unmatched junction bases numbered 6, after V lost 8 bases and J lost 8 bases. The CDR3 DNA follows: TGTGCCAGCGTGGACAGGACTTATTCACCCCTCCACTTT. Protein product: CASVDRTYSPLHF.

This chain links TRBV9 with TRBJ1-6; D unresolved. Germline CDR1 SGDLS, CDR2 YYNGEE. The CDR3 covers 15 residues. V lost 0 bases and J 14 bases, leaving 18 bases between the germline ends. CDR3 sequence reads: CASSVDSAPSWTLHF. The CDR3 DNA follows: TGTGCCAGCAGCGTAGATTCAGCGCCGAGTTGGACCCTCCACTTT.

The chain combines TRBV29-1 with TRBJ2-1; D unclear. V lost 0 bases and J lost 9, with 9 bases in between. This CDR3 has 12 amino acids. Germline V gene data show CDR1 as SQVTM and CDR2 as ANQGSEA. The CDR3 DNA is TGCAGCGTTGAAGAGGTTCTACGTGAGCAGTTCTTC. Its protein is CSVEEVLREQFF.

CDR3 in amino acids: CAWKRSGDEQFF. In nucleotides, the CDR3 is TGTGCCTGGAAACGGTCGGGGGATGAGCAGTTCTTC. J is TRBJ2-1 and V is TRBV30, with D possibly TRBD2 on 6 matching bases. From germline, CDR1 is GTSNPN and CDR2 SVGIG (reference sequence). Deletions cut 4 bases from V and 8 bases from J, with 12 bases between. CDR3 length: 12 amino acids.

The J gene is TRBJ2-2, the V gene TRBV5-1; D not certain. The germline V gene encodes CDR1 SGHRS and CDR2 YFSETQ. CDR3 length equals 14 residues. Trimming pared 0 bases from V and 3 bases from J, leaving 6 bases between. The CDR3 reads CASSLAAHTGELFF. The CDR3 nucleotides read TGCGCCAGCAGCTTGGCGGCTCACACCGGGGAGCTGTTTTTT. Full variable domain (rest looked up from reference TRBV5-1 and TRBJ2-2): KAGVTQTPRYLIKTRGQQVTLSCSPISGHRSVSWYQQTPGQGLQFLFEYFSETQRNKGNFPGRFSGRQFSNSRSEMNVSTLELGDSALYLCASSLAAHTGELFFGEGSRLTVL.

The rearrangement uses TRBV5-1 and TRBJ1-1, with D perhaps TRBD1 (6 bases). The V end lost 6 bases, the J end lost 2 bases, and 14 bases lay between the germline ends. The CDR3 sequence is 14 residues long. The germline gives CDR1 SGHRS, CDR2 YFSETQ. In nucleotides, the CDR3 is TGCGCCAGCAAAGCGGACAGTGCCAACACTGAAGCTTTCTTT. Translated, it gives CASKADSANTEAFF.

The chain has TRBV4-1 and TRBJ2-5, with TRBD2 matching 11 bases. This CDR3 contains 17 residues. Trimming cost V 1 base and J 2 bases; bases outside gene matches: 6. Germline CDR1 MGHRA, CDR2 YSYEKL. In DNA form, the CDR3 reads TGCGCCAGCAGCCAAGCTCCGGGACTAGCGGTTCAAGAGACCCAGTACTTC. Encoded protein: CASSQAPGLAVQETQYF.

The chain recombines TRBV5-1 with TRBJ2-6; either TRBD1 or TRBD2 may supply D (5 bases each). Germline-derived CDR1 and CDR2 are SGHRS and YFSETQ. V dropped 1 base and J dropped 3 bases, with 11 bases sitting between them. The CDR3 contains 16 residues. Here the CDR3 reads CASSLTGLGGANVLTF. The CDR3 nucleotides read TGCGCCAGCAGCTTGACAGGACTGGGTGGGGCCAACGTCCTGACTTTC.

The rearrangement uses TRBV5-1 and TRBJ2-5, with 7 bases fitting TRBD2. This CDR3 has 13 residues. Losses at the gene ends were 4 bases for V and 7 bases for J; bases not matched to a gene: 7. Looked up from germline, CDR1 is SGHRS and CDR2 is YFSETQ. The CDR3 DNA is TGCGCCAGCAGCGGAGGGACTATTGGGACCCAGTACTTC. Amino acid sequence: CASSGGTIGTQYF.

The CDR3 spells CASRQETNEKLFF. CDR3 nucleotides: TGCGCCAGCCGACAGGAAACTAATGAAAAACTGTTTTTT. This chain uses TRBV10-2 with TRBJ1-4, with a weak D call TRBD1 (6 bases). V shed 8 bases and J shed 1 base, with 8 bases lying between them. The CDR3 runs to 13 residues. In germline, CDR1 is WSHSY, CDR2 SAAADI.

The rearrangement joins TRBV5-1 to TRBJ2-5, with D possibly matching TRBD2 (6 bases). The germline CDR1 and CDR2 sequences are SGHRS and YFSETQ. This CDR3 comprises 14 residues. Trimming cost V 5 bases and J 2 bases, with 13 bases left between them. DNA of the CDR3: TGCGCCAGCAGTATCCAGGGAGGACAAGAGACCCAGTACTTC. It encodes CASSIQGGQETQYF. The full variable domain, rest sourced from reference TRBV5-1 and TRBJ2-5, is KAGVTQTPRYLIKTRGQQVTLSCSPISGHRSVSWYQQTPGQGLQFLFEYFSETQRNKGNFPGRFSGRQFSNSRSEMNVSTLELGDSALYLCASSIQGGQETQYFGPGTRLLVL.

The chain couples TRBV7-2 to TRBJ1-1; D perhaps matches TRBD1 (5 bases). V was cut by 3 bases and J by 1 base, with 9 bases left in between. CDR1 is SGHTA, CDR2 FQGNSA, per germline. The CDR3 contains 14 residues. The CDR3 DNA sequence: TGTGCCAGCAGCTTCGGGGGAGGGAACACTGAAGCTTTCTTT. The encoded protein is CASSFGGGNTEAFF.

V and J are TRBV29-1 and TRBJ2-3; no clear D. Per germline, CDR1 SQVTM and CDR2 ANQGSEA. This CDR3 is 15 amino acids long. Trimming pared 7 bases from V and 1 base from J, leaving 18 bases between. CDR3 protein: CSAGSAPPGTDTQYF. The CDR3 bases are TGCAGCGCCGGAAGCGCCCCGCCGGGCACAGATACGCAGTATTTT.